The T cell receptor beta chain under discussion was sequenced for a study of control samples from healthy donors and cancer patients. This clone was seen once. This CDR3 contains 15 residues. The germline gives CDR1 SGHDN, CDR2 FVKESK. V lost 4 bases to trimming and J lost 4 bases, with 14 bases between them. Method: immunoSEQ multiplex PCR; TCRdb's copy keeps in-frame clones and lacks some. The data contain approximately 100,000 clones, roughly 89% of them singletons. The sequencing input was blood. The clonotype originates from a man younger than 45 in good health. V gene TRBV14 combines with J gene TRBJ1-3; D possibly corresponds to TRBD1 (6 bases). The DNA for the CDR3 is TGTGCCAGCAGCCGCGACAGGACTACCGGAAACACCATATATTTT. Amino acids: CASSRDRTTGNTIYF.